Below, one TCR beta chain is given with its context. Germline V lookup: CDR1 SNHLY, CDR2 FYNNEI. The CDR3 is 13 amino acids. The ends were cut back, 3 bases at V and 1 base at J, with 5 bases in the middle. This record belongs to a study of cytomegalovirus exposure and HLA in healthy donors. In the PCR, 60 Vbeta and 13 Jbeta primers were used. TCRdb's copy holds only in-frame clones and misses some; the assay was immunoSEQ multiplex PCR. The record lists tens of thousands of clones, of which the ten most abundant hold about 3.6%. Sequences were obtained from PBMCs. The chain is built from TRBV2 and TRBJ2-3, with TRBD2 as a possible D gene (5 bases). The TCR comes from a woman between 35 and 50 years old in good health and CMV-seropositive. CDR3 DNA sequence: TGTGCCAGCAGTGATAGCGGCACAGATACGCAGTATTTT. This codes for CASSDSGTDTQYF.